The 6 T cell receptor beta chains below all came from one sample that was sequenced in a study of beta chain features in type 1 diabetes. Study results and limitations: Moderate yet significant TCRB CDR3 shortening was seen in Type 1 diabetes patients in all four CD4+ subsets.

The investigators reverse transcribed all of the isolated RNA, so they sequenced expressed TCRB transcripts. The method was immunoSEQ multiplex PCR; TCRdb's version includes in-frame clones alone and lacks a portion of them. The top ten hold 2.6% of the sample, which has roughly 51,000 clones, around 53% seen once. The antigens for these receptors are not known. Sequences were obtained from Tregs from blood. These receptors were obtained from a woman in her thirties or forties with type 1 diabetes.

The rearrangement links TRBV6-5 to TRBJ1-5; 7 positions agree with TRBD1. Germline V gives CDR1 MNHEY, CDR2 SVGAGI. The CDR3 is 14 amino acids. V lost 5 bases, J lost 8 bases, and 9 bases stayed unmatched. The CDR3 loop reads CASSQLTGREPQHF. The CDR3, as DNA: TGTGCCAGCAGTCAATTGACAGGGCGGGAGCCCCAGCATTTT.

This rearrangement joins TRBV4-1 to TRBJ1-4, with TRBD1 matching over 8 bases. Per the germline V gene, CDR1 is MGHRA and CDR2 is YSYEKL. This CDR3 is built from 16 residues. The V segment lost 5 bases and the J segment 9 bases; nucleotides outside the gene matches: 14. This CDR3 is CASSSGQGVARKKLFF. The CDR3 nucleotides read TGCGCCAGCAGCAGCGGACAGGGTGTTGCTCGGAAAAAACTGTTTTTT.

This clone was seen once. The chain uses TRBV2 and TRBJ1-5; 12 bases line up with TRBD1. Germline V lookup: CDR1 SNHLY, CDR2 FYNNEI. Losses at the gene ends were 7 bases for V and 2 bases for J; bases not matched to a gene: 9. There are 17 residues in the CDR3. CDR3 amino acids: CASNLGQGAGGNQPQHF. CDR3 sequence (DNA): TGTGCCAGCAACTTGGGACAGGGGGCAGGGGGCAATCAGCCCCAGCATTTT.

This clone was observed a few times. The V and J genes are TRBV10-3 and TRBJ2-7, with TRBD1 as a possible D gene (6 bases). CDR1 is ENHRY and CDR2 is SYGVKD in the germline V gene. V was trimmed by 2 bases and J by 2 bases, leaving 10 bases between them. The CDR3 totals 14 residues. The CDR3 DNA follows: TGTGCCATCAGTGAGGGGGGACATACCTACGAGCAGTACTTC. This gives the protein CAISEGGHTYEQYF.

This clone came up a few times. This chain uses TRBV4-3 with TRBJ2-3; D is perhaps TRBD2 (6 bases). This CDR3 contains 17 residues. The germline gives CDR1 LGHNA, CDR2 YSLEER. Trimming shortened V by 1 base and J by 2 bases, and 16 bases separated the two germline ends. The CDR3 coding sequence is TGCGCCAGCAGCCAAGGGAGGGTGTCCCTTCACACAGATACGCAGTATTTT. This codes for CASSQGRVSLHTDTQYF.

The V gene is TRBV28, the J gene TRBJ1-1; D gene uncertain. The germline V gene has CDR1 MDHEN and CDR2 SYDVKM. The CDR3 is 13 amino acids. The germline V and J ends were trimmed by 5 bases and 5 bases, with 12 bases remaining between them. The CDR3 is CASSPPGRTEAFF. CDR3 sequence (DNA): TGTGCCAGCAGTCCGCCTGGTCGGACTGAAGCTTTCTTT.